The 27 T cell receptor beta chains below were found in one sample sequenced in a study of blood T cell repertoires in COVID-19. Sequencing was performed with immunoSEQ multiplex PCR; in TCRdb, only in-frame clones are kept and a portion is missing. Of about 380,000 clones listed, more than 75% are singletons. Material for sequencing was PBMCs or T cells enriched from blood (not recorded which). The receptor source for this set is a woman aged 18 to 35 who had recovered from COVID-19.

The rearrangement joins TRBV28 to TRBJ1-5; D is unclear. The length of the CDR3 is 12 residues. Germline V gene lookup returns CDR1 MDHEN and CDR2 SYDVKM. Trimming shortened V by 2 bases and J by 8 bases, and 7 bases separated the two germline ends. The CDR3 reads CASSLNLEPQHF. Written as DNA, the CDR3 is TGTGCCAGCAGTTTAAATCTTGAGCCCCAGCATTTT.

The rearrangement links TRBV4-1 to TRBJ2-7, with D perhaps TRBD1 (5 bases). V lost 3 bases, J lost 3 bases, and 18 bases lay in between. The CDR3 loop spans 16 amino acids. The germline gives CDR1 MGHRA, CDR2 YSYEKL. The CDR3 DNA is TGCGCCAGCAGCCAGCCTTTCCATGACAGATACTACGAGCAGTACTTC. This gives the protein CASSQPFHDRYYEQYF.

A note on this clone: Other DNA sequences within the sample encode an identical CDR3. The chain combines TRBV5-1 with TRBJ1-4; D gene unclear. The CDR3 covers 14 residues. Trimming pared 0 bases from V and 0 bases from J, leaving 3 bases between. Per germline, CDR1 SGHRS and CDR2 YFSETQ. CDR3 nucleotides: TGCGCCAGCAGCTTGGGAGCAACTAATGAAAAACTGTTTTTT. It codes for CASSLGATNEKLFF.

The CDR3, as DNA: TGCGCCAGCAGCCAAGAGCAAGGGCAGGGATTCAGCTCTGGAAACACCATATATTTT. Translated: CASSQEQGQGFSSGNTIYF. V and J are TRBV4-1 and TRBJ1-3, with a possible D match to TRBD1 (5 bases). The CDR3 is 19 residues long. From germline, CDR1 is MGHRA and CDR2 YSYEKL. V dropped 0 bases and J dropped 0 bases, with 18 bases sitting between them.

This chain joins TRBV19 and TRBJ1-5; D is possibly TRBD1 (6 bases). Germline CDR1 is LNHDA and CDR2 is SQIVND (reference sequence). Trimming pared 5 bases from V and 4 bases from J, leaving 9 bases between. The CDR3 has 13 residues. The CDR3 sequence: CASSGQKNQPQHF. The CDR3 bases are TGTGCCAGTAGTGGACAGAAGAATCAGCCCCAGCATTTT.

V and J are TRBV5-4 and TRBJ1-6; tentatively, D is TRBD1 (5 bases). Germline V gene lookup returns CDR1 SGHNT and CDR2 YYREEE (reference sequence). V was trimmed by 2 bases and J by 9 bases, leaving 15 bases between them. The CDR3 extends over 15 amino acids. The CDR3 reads CASSFGGTRGSPLHF. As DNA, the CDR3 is TGTGCCAGCAGCTTTGGTGGGACTCGAGGTTCACCCCTCCACTTT.

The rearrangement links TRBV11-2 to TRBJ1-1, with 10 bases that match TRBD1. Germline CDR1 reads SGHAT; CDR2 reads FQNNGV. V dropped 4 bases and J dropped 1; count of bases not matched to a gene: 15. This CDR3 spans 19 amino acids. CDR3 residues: CASSSRDRGRRPPNTEAFF. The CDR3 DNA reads TGTGCCAGCAGCTCCCGGGACAGGGGCCGACGCCCCCCGAACACTGAAGCTTTCTTT.

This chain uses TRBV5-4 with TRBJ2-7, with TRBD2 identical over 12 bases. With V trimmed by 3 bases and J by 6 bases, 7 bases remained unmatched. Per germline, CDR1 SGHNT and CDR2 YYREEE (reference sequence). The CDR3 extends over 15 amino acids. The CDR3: CASSSGLAGRGEQYF. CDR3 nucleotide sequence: TGTGCCAGCAGCTCAGGACTAGCGGGGCGAGGCGAGCAGTACTTC. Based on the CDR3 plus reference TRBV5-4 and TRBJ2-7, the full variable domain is ETGVTQSPTHLIKTRGQQVTLRCSSQSGHNTVSWYQQALGQGPQFIFQYYREEENGRGNFPPRFSGLQFPNYSSELNVNALELDDSALYLCASSSGLAGRGEQYFGPGTRLTVT.

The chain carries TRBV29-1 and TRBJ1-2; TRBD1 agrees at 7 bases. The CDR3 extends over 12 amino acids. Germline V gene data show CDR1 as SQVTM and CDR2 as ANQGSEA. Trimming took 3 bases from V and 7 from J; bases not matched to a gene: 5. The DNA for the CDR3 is TGCAGCGTTGACGCAGGGGGTGGTGGCTACACCTTC. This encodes CSVDAGGGGYTF. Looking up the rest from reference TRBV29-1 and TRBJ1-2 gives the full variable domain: SAVISQKPSRDICQRGTSLTIQCQVDSQVTMMFWYRQQPGQSLTLIATANQGSEATYESGFVIDKFPISRPNLTFSTLTVSNMSPEDSSIYLCSVDAGGGGYTFGSGTRLTVV.

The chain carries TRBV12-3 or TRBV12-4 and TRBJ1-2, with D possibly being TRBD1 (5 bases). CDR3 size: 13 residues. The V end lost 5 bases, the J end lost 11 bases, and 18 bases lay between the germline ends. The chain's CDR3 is CASSRGTLIMYTF. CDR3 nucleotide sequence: TGTGCCAGCAGTCGCGGGACTCTTATTATGTACACCTTC.

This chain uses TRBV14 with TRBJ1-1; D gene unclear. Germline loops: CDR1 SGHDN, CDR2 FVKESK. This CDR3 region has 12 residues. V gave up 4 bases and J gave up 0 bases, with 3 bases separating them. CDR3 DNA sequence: TGTGCCAGCAGCCCGGTGAACACTGAAGCTTTCTTT. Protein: CASSPVNTEAFF.

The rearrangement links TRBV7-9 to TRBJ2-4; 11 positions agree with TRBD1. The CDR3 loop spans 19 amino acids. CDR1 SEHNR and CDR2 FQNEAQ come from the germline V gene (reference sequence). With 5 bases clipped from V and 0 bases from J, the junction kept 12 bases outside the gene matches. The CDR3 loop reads CASSLLPGQGVIAKNIQYF. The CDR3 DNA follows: TGTGCCAGCAGCCTTTTACCGGGACAGGGGGTTATAGCCAAAAACATTCAGTACTTC.

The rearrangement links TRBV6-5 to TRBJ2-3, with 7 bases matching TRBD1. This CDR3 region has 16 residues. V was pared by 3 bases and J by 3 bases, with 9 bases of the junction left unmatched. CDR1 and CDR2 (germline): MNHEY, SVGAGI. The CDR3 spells CASSYSKGALTDTQYF. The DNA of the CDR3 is TGTGCCAGCAGTTATTCCAAGGGGGCGCTAACAGATACGCAGTATTTT.

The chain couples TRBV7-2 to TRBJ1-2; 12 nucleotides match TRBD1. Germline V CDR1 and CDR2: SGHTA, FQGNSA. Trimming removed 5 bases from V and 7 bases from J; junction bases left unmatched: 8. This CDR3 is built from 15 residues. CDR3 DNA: TGTGCCAGCAGCCCACTGGGACAGGGGGCCGGTGGCTACACCTTC. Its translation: CASSPLGQGAGGYTF. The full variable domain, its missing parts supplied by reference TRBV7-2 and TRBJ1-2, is GAGVSQSPSNKVTEKGKDVELRCDPISGHTALYWYRQSLGQGLEFLIYFQGNSAPDKSGLPSDRFSAERTGGSVSTLTIQRTQQEDSAVYLCASSPLGQGAGGYTFGSGTRLTVV.

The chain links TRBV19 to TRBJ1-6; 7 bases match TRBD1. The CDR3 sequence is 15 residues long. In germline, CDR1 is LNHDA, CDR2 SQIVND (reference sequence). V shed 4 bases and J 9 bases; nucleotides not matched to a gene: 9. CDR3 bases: TGTGCCAGTAGTAGGGACAGAACTCTCCTTTCACCCCTCCACTTT. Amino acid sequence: CASSRDRTLLSPLHF.

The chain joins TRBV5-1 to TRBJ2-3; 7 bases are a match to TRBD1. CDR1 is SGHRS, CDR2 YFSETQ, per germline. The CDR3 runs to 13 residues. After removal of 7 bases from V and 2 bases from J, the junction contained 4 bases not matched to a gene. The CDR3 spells CASWGQNTDTQYF. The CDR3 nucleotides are TGCGCCAGCTGGGGACAGAACACAGATACGCAGTATTTT. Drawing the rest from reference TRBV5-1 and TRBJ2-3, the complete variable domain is KAGVTQTPRYLIKTRGQQVTLSCSPISGHRSVSWYQQTPGQGLQFLFEYFSETQRNKGNFPGRFSGRQFSNSRSEMNVSTLELGDSALYLCASWGQNTDTQYFGPGTRLTVL.

As DNA, the CDR3 is TGTGCCAGCCTAACAGGGTACACAGATACGCAGTATTTT. Protein product: CASLTGYTDTQYF. J is TRBJ2-3 and V is TRBV6-5, with D maybe TRBD1 (6 bases). Germline loops: CDR1 MNHEY, CDR2 SVGAGI. V lost 8 bases to trimming and J lost 2 bases, with 11 bases between them. This CDR3 has 13 amino acids.

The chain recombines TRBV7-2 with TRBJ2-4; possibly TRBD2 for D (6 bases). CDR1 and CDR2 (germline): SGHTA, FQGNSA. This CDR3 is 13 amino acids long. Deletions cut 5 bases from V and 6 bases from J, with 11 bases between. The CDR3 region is CASSRSGGNIQYF. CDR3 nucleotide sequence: TGTGCCAGCAGCCGATCCGGGGGAAACATTCAGTACTTC.

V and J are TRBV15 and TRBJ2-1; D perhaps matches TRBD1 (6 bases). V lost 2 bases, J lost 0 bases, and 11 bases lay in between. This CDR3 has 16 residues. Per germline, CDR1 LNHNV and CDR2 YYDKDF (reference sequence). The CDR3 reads CATSRQGPSSYNEQFF. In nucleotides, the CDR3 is TGTGCCACCAGCAGACAGGGGCCAAGCTCCTACAATGAGCAGTTCTTC.

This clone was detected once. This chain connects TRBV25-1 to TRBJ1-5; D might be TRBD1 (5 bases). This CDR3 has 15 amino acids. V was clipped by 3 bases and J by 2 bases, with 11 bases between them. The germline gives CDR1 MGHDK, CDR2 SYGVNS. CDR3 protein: CASSDWGRGNQPQHF. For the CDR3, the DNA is TGTGCCAGCAGTGACTGGGGCAGAGGCAATCAGCCCCAGCATTTT.

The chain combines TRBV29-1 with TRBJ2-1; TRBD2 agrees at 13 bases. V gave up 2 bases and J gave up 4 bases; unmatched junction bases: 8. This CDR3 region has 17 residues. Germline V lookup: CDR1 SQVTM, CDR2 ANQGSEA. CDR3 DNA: TGCAGCGTTGAACCCGCAAAACTAGCGGGGGGGTACAATGAGCAGTTCTTC. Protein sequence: CSVEPAKLAGGYNEQFF.

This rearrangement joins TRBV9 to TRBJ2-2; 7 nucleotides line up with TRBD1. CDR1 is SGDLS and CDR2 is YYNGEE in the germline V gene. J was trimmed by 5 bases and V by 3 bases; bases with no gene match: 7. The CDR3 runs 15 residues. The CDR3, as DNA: TGTGCCAGCAGCGCCAGACAGGGCGTGACCGGGGAGCTGTTTTTT. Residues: CASSARQGVTGELFF.

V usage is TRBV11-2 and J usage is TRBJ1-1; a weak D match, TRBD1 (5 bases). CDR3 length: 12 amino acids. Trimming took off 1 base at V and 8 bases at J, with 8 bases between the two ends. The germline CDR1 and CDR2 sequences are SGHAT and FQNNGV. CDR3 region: CASSLGGLEAFF. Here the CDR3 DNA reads TGTGCCAGCAGCTTAGGGGGCCTCGAAGCTTTCTTT. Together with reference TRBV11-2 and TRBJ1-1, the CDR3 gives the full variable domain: EAGVAQSPRYKIIEKRQSVAFWCNPISGHATLYWYQQILGQGPKLLIQFQNNGVVDDSQLPKDRFSAERLKGVDSTLKIQPAKLEDSAVYLCASSLGGLEAFFGQGTRLTVV.

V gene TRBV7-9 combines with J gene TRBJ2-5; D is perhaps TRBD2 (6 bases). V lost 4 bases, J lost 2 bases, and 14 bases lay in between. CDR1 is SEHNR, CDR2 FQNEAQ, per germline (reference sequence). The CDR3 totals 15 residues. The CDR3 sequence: CASSSSEEGQETQYF. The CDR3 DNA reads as TGTGCCAGCAGCTCTTCGGAGGAGGGGCAAGAGACCCAGTACTTC.

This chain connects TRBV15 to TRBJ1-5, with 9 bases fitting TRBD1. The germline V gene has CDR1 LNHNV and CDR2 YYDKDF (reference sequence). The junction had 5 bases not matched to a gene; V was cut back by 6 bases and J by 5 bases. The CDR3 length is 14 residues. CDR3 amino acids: CATSGTGRDQPQHF. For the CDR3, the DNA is TGTGCCACCAGTGGGACAGGGAGGGATCAGCCCCAGCATTTT. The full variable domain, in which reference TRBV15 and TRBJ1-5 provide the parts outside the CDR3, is DAMVIQNPRYQVTQFGKPVTLSCSQTLNHNVMYWYQQKSSQAPKLLFHYYDKDFNNEADTPDNFQSRRPNTSFCFLDIRSPGLGDTAMYLCATSGTGRDQPQHFGDGTRLSIL.

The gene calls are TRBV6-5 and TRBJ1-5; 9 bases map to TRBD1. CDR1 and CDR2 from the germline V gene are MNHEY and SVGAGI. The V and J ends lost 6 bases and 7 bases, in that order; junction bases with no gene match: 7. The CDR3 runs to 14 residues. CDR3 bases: TGTGCCAGCAGCGGACAGGGGCTAGGGCAGCCCCAGCATTTT. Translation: CASSGQGLGQPQHF.

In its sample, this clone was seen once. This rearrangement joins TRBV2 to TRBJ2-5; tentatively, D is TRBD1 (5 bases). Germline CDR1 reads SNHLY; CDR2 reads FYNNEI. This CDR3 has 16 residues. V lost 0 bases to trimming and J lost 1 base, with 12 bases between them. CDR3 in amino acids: CASSEAQSTVQETQYF. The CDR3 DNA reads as TGTGCCAGCAGTGAAGCGCAATCGACAGTCCAAGAGACCCAGTACTTC.